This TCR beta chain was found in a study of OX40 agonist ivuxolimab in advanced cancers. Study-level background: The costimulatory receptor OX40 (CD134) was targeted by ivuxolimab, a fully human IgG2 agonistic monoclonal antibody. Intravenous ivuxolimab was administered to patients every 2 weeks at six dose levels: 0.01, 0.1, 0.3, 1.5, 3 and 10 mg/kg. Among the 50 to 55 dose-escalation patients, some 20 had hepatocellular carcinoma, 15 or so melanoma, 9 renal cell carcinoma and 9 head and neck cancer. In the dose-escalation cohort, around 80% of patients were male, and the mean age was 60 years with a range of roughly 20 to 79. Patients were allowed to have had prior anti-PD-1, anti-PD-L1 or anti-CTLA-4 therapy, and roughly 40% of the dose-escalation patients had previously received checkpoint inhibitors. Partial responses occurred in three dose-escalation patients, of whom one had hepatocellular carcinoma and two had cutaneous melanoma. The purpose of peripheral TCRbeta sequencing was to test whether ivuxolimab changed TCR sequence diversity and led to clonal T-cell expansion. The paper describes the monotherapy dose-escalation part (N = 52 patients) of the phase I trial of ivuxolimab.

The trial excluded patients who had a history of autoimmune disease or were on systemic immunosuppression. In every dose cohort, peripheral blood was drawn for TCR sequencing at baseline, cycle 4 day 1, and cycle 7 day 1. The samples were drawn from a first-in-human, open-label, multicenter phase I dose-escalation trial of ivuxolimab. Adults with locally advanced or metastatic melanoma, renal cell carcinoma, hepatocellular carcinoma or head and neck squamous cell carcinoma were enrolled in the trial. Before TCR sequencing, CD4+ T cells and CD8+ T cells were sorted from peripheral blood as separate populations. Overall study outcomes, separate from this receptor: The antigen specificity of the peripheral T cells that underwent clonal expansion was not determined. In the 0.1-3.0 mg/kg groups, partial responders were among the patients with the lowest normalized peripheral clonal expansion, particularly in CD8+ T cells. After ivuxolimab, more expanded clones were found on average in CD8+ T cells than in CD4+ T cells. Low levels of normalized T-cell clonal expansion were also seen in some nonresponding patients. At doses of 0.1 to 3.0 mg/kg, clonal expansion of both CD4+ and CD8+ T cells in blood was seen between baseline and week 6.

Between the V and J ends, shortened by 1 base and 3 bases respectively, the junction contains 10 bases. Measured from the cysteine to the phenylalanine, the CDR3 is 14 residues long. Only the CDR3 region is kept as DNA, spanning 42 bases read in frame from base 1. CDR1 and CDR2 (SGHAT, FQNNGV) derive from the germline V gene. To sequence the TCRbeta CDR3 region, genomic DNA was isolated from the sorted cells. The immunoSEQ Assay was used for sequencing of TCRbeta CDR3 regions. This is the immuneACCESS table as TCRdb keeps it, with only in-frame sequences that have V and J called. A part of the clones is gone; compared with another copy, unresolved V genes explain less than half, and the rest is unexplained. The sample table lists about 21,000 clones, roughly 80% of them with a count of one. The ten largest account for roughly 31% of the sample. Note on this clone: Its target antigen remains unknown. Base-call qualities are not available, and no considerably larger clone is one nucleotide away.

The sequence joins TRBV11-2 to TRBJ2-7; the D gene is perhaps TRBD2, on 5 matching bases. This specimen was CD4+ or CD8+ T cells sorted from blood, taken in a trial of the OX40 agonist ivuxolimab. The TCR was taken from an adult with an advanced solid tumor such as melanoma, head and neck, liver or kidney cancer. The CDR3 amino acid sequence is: CASSLVTGFYEQYF. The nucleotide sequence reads TGTGCCAGCAGCTTAGTGACGGGATTCTACGAGCAGTACTTC. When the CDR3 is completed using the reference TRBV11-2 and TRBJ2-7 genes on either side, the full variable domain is EAGVAQSPRYKIIEKRQSVAFWCNPISGHATLYWYQQILGQGPKLLIQFQNNGVVDDSQLPKDRFSAERLKGVDSTLKIQPAKLEDSAVYLCASSLVTGFYEQYFGPGTRLTVT.